These 17 T cell receptor beta chains came from one sample sequenced in a study of T cells after yellow fever vaccination (dated by TCRdb to 2018 to 2020). The treatment or condition label here, explained by the study, means: live attenuated yellow fever vaccine strain. The protocol used for the library was 5' RACE. Sequencing was performed on an Illumina HiSeq 2500. TCRdb itself trimmed the public reads at Q25 with fastp, ran MiXCR and retained productive beta chains. A single entry per CDR3 protein holds the most common genes and DNA from its merged rows. Recorded for this sample are 450,000 to 650,000 distinct CDR3 sequences; approximately 13% of them occurred a single time. The top ten hold roughly an eighth of the sample. The sequencing used PBMCs, collected on the day of the yellow fever booster vaccination. Every receptor here comes from a young man who received the YFV17D yellow fever vaccine.

The table lists this clonotype with a few counts. The chain combines TRBV5-1 with TRBJ2-1; D call uncertain. Trimming shortened V by 3 bases and J by 0 bases, and 10 bases separated the two germline ends. CDR1 and CDR2 (germline): SGHRS, YFSETQ. The CDR3 loop spans 15 amino acids. The CDR3 reads CASSSLTPSYNEQFF. The CDR3 DNA reads as TGCGCCAGCAGCTCCTTGACGCCCTCCTACAATGAGCAGTTCTTC. Full variable domain (rest looked up from reference TRBV5-1 and TRBJ2-1): KAGVTQTPRYLIKTRGQQVTLSCSPISGHRSVSWYQQTPGQGLQFLFEYFSETQRNKGNFPGRFSGRQFSNSRSEMNVSTLELGDSALYLCASSSLTPSYNEQFFGPGTRLTVL.

The chain recombines TRBV7-9 with TRBJ2-2; D unresolved. The V and J ends lost 1 base and 9 bases respectively, with 9 bases between them. This CDR3 is 13 amino acids long. CDR1 and CDR2 from the germline V gene are SEHNR and FQNEAQ (reference sequence). CDR3 in amino acids: CASSLGVNRELFF. DNA for the CDR3: TGTGCCAGCAGCTTAGGAGTAAACCGGGAGCTGTTTTTT.

The CDR3 bases are TGTGCCAGCAGCCAAGGTCGGACAGGGATGACTAGCGGGACCTACAATGAGCAGTTCTTC. Amino acid sequence: CASSQGRTGMTSGTYNEQFF. The chain joins TRBV28 to TRBJ2-1; TRBD2 matches 11 bases. The germline V gene has CDR1 MDHEN and CDR2 SYDVKM. The CDR3 has 20 amino acids. With V trimmed by 6 bases and J by 2 bases, 18 bases remained unmatched.

This clonotype appeared a few times. The chain has TRBV7-3 and TRBJ2-2; D is possibly TRBD1 or TRBD2 (5 bases each). Trimming removed 5 bases at V and 1 base at J, with 17 bases between. Germline V gene lookup returns CDR1 SGHTA and CDR2 FQGTGA. The CDR3 contains 17 residues. CDR3 protein: CASSLPLLGVNTGELFF. The CDR3 DNA follows: TGTGCCAGCAGCCTGCCTCTTTTGGGGGTGAACACCGGGGAGCTGTTTTTT. Filled out from reference TRBV7-3 and TRBJ2-2, the complete variable domain reads GAGVSQTPSNKVTEKGKYVELRCDPISGHTALYWYRQSLGQGPEFLIYFQGTGAADDSGLPNDRFFAVRPEGSVSTLKIQRTERGDSAVYLCASSLPLLGVNTGELFFGEGSRLTVL.

The chain is built from TRBV20-1 and TRBJ2-3; D gene ambiguous. The germline V and J ends were trimmed by 1 base and 6 bases, with 5 bases remaining between them. CDR1 and CDR2 from the germline V gene are DFQATT and SNEGSKA (reference sequence). CDR3 size: 11 residues. The CDR3 coding sequence is TGCAGTGCTAGAGCGGGCGATACGCAGTATTTT. The encoded protein is CSARAGDTQYF.

This chain connects TRBV11-2 to TRBJ2-7; D remains ambiguous. Germline lookup yields CDR1 SGHAT and CDR2 FQNNGV. CDR3 size: 15 residues. Trimming took 7 bases from V and 2 from J, leaving 18 bases between them. The CDR3 loop reads CASIPHRAHTYEQYF. In DNA, the CDR3 is TGTGCCAGCATTCCTCACCGGGCCCACACCTACGAGCAGTACTTC. The whole variable domain, remainder taken from reference TRBV11-2 and TRBJ2-7, is EAGVAQSPRYKIIEKRQSVAFWCNPISGHATLYWYQQILGQGPKLLIQFQNNGVVDDSQLPKDRFSAERLKGVDSTLKIQPAKLEDSAVYLCASIPHRAHTYEQYFGPGTRLTVT.

This clonotype was counted ten times or more. The V gene is TRBV19, the J gene TRBJ2-7, with D uncertain. Deletions cut 4 bases from V and 4 bases from J, with 5 bases between. CDR3 length: 11 residues. Germline V gene sequence: CDR1 LNHDA, CDR2 SQIVND (reference sequence). In nucleotides, the CDR3 is TGTGCCAGTAGTAACGGATACGAGCAGTACTTC. Translated: CASSNGYEQYF.

Comments on this clonotype: Sequence at one end of the junction differs from germline and may be a read error. The chain combines TRBV6-5 with TRBJ2-1; 7 bases match TRBD2. The germline V gene encodes CDR1 MNHEY and CDR2 SVGAGI. The CDR3 runs to 15 residues. CDR3 nucleotides: TGTGCCAGCAGTTCCTATAGCGGGTCCTACAATGAGCAGTCCTTC. Residues: CASSSYSGSYNEQSF.

The rearrangement links TRBV29-1 to TRBJ2-3; no clear D. Germline V lookup: CDR1 SQVTM, CDR2 ANQGSEA. Trimming removed 6 bases at V and 6 bases at J, with 19 bases between. This CDR3 is built from 14 residues. Written as DNA, the CDR3 is TGCAGCGTCCAAGTGATCGGTAGCTCCGATACGCAGTATTTT. It encodes CSVQVIGSSDTQYF.

The chain joins TRBV10-3 to TRBJ2-3; 13 bases map to TRBD2. J lost 1 base, V lost 2 bases, and 6 bases had no gene match. CDR3 length: 18 residues. Germline V gene lookup returns CDR1 ENHRY and CDR2 SYGVKD. The CDR3: CAISERLAGGQGTDTQYF. Here the CDR3 DNA reads TGTGCCATCAGTGAGAGACTAGCGGGAGGCCAGGGCACAGATACGCAGTATTTT.

The genes are TRBV19 and TRBJ1-2; 8 bases map to TRBD1. V was clipped by 5 bases and J by 2 bases; unmatched bases: 10. CDR1 is LNHDA and CDR2 is SQIVND in the germline V gene (reference sequence). The CDR3 loop spans 16 amino acids. DNA for the CDR3: TGTGCCAGTAGTCCCCCGCGACAGGGGTCGAACTATGGCTACACCTTC. Its translation: CASSPPRQGSNYGYTF.

In DNA, the CDR3 is TGTGCCAGCAGTTCGTCTCTTCCAGGCTACAATCAGCCCCAGCATTTT. It codes for CASSSSLPGYNQPQHF. The rearrangement joins TRBV6-5 to TRBJ1-5; D is undetermined. This CDR3 is built from 16 residues. V shed 4 bases and J shed 3 bases, with 16 bases lying between them. Looked up from germline, CDR1 is MNHEY and CDR2 is SVGAGI.

This rearrangement joins TRBV24-1 to TRBJ2-3, with D perhaps matching TRBD1 or TRBD2 (7 bases each). Germline CDR1 is KGHDR and CDR2 is SFDVKD. The CDR3 contains 16 residues. Deletions cut 3 bases from V and 3 bases from J, with 15 bases between. This CDR3 reads CATSDARQGGTDTQYF. The CDR3 DNA follows: TGTGCCACCAGTGATGCGCGACAGGGAGGGACAGATACGCAGTATTTT.

V gene TRBV28 combines with J gene TRBJ1-2, with TRBD1 identical over 9 bases. The CDR3 length is 15 residues. V dropped 8 bases and J dropped 4; count of bases not matched to a gene: 11. Germline assignment: CDR1 MDHEN and CDR2 SYDVKM. CDR3 coding DNA: TGTGCCAGCGCCCACGGGGACAGGGCACTCTATGGCTACACCTTC. Residues: CASAHGDRALYGYTF.

The chain is built from TRBV20-1 and TRBJ2-3, with 9 bases matching TRBD2. This CDR3 has 15 residues. V shed 3 bases and J 4 bases; nucleotides not matched to a gene: 8. Germline V lookup: CDR1 DFQATT, CDR2 SNEGSKA (reference sequence). CDR3 sequence reads: CSASWAGGPSDTQYF. In nucleotides, the CDR3 is TGCAGTGCTAGCTGGGCGGGAGGGCCCTCAGATACGCAGTATTTT.

V and J are TRBV28 and TRBJ2-6; D remains unclear. The CDR3 is 17 residues long. V lost 1 base, J lost 0 bases, and 10 bases lay in between. Looked up from germline, CDR1 is MDHEN and CDR2 is SYDVKM. CDR3 DNA: TGTGCCAGCAGTTTATTGCTCAGGAACTCTGGGGCCAACGTCCTGACTTTC. This translates into CASSLLLRNSGANVLTF.

The chain joins TRBV20-1 to TRBJ2-1; D not certain. The CDR3 is 14 amino acids. CDR1 is DFQATT, CDR2 SNEGSKA, per germline (reference sequence). Trimming pared 0 bases from V and 6 bases from J, leaving 12 bases between. The CDR3 DNA reads TGCAGTGCTAGAGATCTTAGCAACTTCAATGAGCAGTTCTTC. Translation gives CSARDLSNFNEQFF.